This entry is about one TCR beta chain. The same CDR3 also results from other DNA sequences found in this sample. The sample comes from a study of shared clonotypes between healthy human individuals. CDR1 and CDR2 (germline): SSHAT, FNYEAQ (reference sequence). This CDR3 region has 14 residues. V lost 3 bases, J lost 2 bases, and 10 bases lay in between. This was a deep-level run. Original methodology: Junction-only sequences without quality scores were provided by ImmunoSEQ, so filtering was different. TCRdb's table, derived via immunoSEQ multiplex PCR, lists solely in-frame clones and lacks some. V and J calls and clone size are those listed in that table; D and trimming were worked out from the DNA. Of approximately 480,000 clones listed, about 80% are singletons. Adult donors, all healthy and HIV-negative, had no recent acute infections or vaccinations.

The receptor was derived from a woman aged 40 to 50 in good health. Some clones in this sample may be carry-over from other donors' samples. The chain employs TRBV7-7 and TRBJ2-5; a possible D gene is TRBD1 (5 bases). The sequenced sample consisted of PBMCs. This CDR3 is CASSFGADQETQYF. CDR3 sequence (DNA): TGTGCCAGCAGCTTTGGGGCAGATCAAGAGACCCAGTACTTC.